The 6 T cell receptor beta chains presented below share a single source sample, sequenced in a study of identical twins. TCRdb reprocessed the 5' RACE reads with MiXCR, giving one entry per CDR3 protein. The sample yields hundreds of thousands of distinct CDR3 sequences, around 7.6% seen once. This same sample was also taken into another study, of yellow fever vaccine responses in identical twins.

The sequenced sample was CD8+ T cells sorted from blood. The receptors shown here come from a woman between 18 and 30 years old in good health.

This clonotype occurred many times. The chain recombines TRBV11-2 with TRBJ2-1; D remains unclear. There are 16 residues in the CDR3. Between the trimmed V and J ends, which lost 8 bases and 8 bases, there was a span of 25 bases. The germline gives CDR1 SGHAT, CDR2 FQNNGV. The CDR3 DNA reads TGTGCCAGCCTACCAGAAGCGAAGGTCGGATACGATGAGCAGTTCTTC. This translates into CASLPEAKVGYDEQFF.

This clonotype was observed many times. The gene calls are TRBV27 and TRBJ2-7; D ambiguous. The CDR3 extends over 13 amino acids. Germline V lookup: CDR1 MNHEY, CDR2 SMNVEV (reference sequence). Between the trimmed V and J ends, which lost 3 bases and 3 bases, there was a span of 9 bases. CDR3 residues: CASSLTSGYEQYF. In DNA form, the CDR3 reads TGTGCCAGCAGTTTGACCTCCGGCTACGAGCAGTACTTC.

This clonotype occurred once. The chain uses TRBV12-3 or TRBV12-4 and TRBJ2-4, with TRBD1 as a possible D gene (6 bases). There are 18 residues in the CDR3. The CDR3 here is CTCSLGRDTGIAKNIQYF. CDR3 DNA: TGTACCTGCAGTTTAGGTCGGGATACAGGGATAGCCAAAAACATTCAGTACTTC.

The chain has TRBV7-7 and TRBJ2-1; no clear D gene. The V end lost 5 bases, the J end lost 9 bases, and 20 bases lay between the germline ends. This CDR3 has 15 amino acids. Germline lookup yields CDR1 SSHAT and CDR2 FNYEAQ (reference sequence). Here the CDR3 DNA reads TGTGCCAGCAGCCATTGGCCTCGTGATTCGAGTGAGCAGTTCTTC. Protein product: CASSHWPRDSSEQFF.

At least ten counts were recorded for this clonotype. The chain recombines TRBV6-5 with TRBJ2-2; D is ambiguous. Germline-derived CDR1 and CDR2 are MNHEY and SVGAGI. Trimming took off 0 bases at V and 8 bases at J, with 7 bases between the two ends. The CDR3 is 13 residues long. CDR3 sequence: CASSYSPSGELFF. In DNA form, the CDR3 reads TGTGCCAGCAGTTACTCCCCCTCTGGGGAGCTGTTTTTT.

V and J are TRBV9 and TRBJ2-1; D tentatively reads TRBD1 or TRBD2 (5 bases each). This CDR3 has 13 amino acids. From germline, CDR1 is SGDLS and CDR2 YYNGEE. Deletions cut 4 bases from V and 5 bases from J, with 10 bases between. The CDR3 here is CASSSGTNNEQFF. The CDR3 coding sequence is TGTGCCAGCAGCTCCGGGACCAACAATGAGCAGTTCTTC.